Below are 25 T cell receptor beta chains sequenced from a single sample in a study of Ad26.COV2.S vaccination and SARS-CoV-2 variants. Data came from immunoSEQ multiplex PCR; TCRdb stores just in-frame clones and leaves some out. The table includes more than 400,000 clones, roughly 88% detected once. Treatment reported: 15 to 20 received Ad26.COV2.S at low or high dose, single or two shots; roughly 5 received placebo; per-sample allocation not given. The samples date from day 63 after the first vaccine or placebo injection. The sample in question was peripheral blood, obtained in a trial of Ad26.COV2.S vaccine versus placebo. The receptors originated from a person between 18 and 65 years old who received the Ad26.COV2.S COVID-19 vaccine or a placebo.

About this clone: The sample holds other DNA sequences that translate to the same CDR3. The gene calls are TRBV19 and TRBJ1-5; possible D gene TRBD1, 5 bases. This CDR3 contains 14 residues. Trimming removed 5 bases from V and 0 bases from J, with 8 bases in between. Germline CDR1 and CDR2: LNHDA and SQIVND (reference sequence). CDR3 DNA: TGTGCCAGTAGTTGGGGCCTTAGCAATCAGCCCCAGCATTTT. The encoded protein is CASSWGLSNQPQHF.

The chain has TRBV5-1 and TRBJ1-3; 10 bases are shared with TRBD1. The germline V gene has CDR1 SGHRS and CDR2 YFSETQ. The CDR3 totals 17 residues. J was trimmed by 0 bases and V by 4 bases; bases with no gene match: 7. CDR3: CASSAGQGTLSGNTIYF. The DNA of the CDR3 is TGCGCCAGCAGCGCGGGACAGGGGACTCTCTCTGGAAACACCATATATTTT. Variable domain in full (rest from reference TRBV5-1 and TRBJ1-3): KAGVTQTPRYLIKTRGQQVTLSCSPISGHRSVSWYQQTPGQGLQFLFEYFSETQRNKGNFPGRFSGRQFSNSRSEMNVSTLELGDSALYLCASSAGQGTLSGNTIYFGEGSWLTVV.

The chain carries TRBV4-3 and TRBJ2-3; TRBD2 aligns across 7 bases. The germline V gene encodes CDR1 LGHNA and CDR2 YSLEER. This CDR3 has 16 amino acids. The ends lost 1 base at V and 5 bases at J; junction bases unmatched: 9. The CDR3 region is CASSQVRSGMGDTQYF. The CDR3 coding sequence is TGCGCCAGCAGCCAAGTGAGGAGCGGGATGGGAGATACGCAGTATTTT.

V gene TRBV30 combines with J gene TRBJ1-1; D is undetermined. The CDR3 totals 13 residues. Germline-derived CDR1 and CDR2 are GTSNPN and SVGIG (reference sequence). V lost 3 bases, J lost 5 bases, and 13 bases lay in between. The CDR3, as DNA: TGTGCCTGGAGCGAGGGAGGGAATACTGAAGCTTTCTTT. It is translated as CAWSEGGNTEAFF.

CDR3 amino acids: CASAARRGPQETQYF. CDR3 sequence (DNA): TGTGCCAGCGCAGCGAGACGGGGACCACAAGAGACCCAGTACTTC. The chain is built from TRBV2 and TRBJ2-5; D possibly uses TRBD1 or TRBD2 (5 bases each). From germline, CDR1 is SNHLY and CDR2 FYNNEI. V lost 8 bases and J 2 bases, leaving 18 bases between the germline ends. The CDR3 has 15 amino acids. Together with reference TRBV2 and TRBJ2-5, the CDR3 gives the full variable domain: EPEVTQTPSHQVTQMGQEVILRCVPISNHLYFYWYRQILGQKVEFLVSFYNNEISEKSEIFDDQFSVERPDGSNFTLKIRSTKLEDSAMYFCASAARRGPQETQYFGPGTRLLVL.

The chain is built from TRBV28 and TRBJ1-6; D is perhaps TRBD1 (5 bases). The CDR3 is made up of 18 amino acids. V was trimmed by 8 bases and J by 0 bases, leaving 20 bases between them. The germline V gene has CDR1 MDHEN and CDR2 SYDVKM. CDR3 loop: CASGPLGGKSSYNSPLHF. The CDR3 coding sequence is TGTGCCAGCGGACCCCTGGGGGGGAAGAGCTCCTATAATTCACCCCTCCACTTT.

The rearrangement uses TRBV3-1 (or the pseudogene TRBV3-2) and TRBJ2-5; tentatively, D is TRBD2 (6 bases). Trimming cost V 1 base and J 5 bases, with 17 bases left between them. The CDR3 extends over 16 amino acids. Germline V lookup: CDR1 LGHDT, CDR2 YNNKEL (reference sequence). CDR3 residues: CASSQGPGAVQETQYF. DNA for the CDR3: TGTGCCAGCAGCCAAGGACCGGGAGCCGTTCAGGAGACCCAGTACTTC.

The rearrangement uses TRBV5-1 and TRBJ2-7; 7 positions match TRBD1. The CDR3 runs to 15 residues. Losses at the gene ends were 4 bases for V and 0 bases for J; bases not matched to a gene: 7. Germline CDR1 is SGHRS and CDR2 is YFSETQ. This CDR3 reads CASSPGQTHSYEQYF. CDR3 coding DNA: TGCGCCAGCAGCCCGGGACAGACCCACTCCTACGAGCAGTACTTC.

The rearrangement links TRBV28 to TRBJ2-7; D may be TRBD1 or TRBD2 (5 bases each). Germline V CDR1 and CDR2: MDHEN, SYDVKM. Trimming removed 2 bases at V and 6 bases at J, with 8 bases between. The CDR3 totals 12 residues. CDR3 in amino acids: CASSLGGSEQYF. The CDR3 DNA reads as TGTGCCAGCAGTTTAGGGGGTAGCGAGCAGTACTTC.

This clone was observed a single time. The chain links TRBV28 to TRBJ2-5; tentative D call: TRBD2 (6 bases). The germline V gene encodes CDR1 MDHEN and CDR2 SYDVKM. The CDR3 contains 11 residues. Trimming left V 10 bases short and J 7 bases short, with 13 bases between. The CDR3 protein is CATTGVGTQYF. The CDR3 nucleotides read TGTGCCACCACGGGGGTTGGGACCCAGTACTTC.

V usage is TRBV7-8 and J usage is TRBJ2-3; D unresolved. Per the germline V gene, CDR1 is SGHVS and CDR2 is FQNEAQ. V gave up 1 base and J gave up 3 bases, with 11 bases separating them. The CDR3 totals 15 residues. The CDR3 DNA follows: TGTGCCAGCAGCTTAGATGGGCTAGAGACAGATACGCAGTATTTT. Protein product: CASSLDGLETDTQYF.

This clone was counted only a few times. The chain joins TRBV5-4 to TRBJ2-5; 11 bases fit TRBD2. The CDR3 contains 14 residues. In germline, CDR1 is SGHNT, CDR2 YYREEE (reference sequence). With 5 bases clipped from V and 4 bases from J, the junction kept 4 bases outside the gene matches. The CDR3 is CASRKGLAGETQYF. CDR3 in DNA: TGTGCCAGCAGGAAAGGACTAGCGGGAGAGACCCAGTACTTC. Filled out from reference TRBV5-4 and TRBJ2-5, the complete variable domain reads ETGVTQSPTHLIKTRGQQVTLRCSSQSGHNTVSWYQQALGQGPQFIFQYYREEENGRGNFPPRFSGLQFPNYSSELNVNALELDDSALYLCASRKGLAGETQYFGPGTRLLVL.

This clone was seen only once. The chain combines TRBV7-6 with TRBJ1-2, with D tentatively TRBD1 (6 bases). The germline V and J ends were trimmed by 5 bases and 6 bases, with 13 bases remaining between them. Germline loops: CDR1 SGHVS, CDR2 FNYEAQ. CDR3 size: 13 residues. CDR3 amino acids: CASSPQGWNGYTF. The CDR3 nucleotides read TGTGCCAGCAGCCCACAGGGTTGGAATGGCTACACCTTC.

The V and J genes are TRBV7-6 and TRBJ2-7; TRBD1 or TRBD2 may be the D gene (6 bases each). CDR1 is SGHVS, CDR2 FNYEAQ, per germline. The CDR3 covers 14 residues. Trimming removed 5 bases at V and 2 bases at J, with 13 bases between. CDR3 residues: CASSQGTGAYEQYF. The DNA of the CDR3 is TGTGCCAGCAGCCAGGGGACGGGGGCCTACGAGCAGTACTTC.

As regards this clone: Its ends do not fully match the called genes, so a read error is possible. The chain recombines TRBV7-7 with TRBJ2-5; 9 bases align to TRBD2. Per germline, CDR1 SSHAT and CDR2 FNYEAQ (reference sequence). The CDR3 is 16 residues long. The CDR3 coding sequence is TGTGCTAGCAGCTTAGCGGGGGACCTACGCGGGGAGACCCAGTACTTC. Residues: CASSLAGDLRGETQYF.

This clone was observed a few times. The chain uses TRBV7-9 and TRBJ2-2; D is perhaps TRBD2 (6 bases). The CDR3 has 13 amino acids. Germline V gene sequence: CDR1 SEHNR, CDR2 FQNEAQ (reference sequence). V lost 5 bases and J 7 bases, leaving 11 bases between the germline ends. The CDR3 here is CASSQGGIGELFF. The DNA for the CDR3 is TGTGCCAGCAGCCAAGGAGGGATCGGGGAGCTGTTTTTT.

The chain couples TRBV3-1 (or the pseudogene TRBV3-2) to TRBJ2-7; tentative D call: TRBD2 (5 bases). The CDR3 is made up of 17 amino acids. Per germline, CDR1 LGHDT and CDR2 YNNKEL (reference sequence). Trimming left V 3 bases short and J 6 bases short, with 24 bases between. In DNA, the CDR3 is TGTGCCAGCAGCCACGGCTGGGAAGCGGCCAACGCGGCCGAGCAGTACTTC. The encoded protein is CASSHGWEAANAAEQYF.

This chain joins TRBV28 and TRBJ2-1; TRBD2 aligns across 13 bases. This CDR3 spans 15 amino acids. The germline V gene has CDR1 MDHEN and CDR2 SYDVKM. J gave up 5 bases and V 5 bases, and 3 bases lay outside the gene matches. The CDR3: CASSPGTSGDNEQFF. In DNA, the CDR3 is TGTGCCAGCAGTCCCGGGACTAGCGGGGACAATGAGCAGTTCTTC.

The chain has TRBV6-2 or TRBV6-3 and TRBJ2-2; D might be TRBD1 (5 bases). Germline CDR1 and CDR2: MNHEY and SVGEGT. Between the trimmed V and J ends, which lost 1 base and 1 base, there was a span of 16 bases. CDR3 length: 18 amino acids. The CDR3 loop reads CASSYLAGPRGNTGELFF. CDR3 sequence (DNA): TGTGCCAGCAGTTACTTAGCCGGGCCAAGGGGGAACACCGGGGAGCTGTTTTTT.

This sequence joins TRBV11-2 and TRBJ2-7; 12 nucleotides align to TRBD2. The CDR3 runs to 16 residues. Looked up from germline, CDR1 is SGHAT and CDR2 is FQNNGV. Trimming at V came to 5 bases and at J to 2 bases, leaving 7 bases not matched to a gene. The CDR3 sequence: CASSMTSGSFPYEQYF. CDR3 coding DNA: TGTGCCAGCAGCATGACTAGCGGGAGTTTTCCCTACGAGCAGTACTTC.

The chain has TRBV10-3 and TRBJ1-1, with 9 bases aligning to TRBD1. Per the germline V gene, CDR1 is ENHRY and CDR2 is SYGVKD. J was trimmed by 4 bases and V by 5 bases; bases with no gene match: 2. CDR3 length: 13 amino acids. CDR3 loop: CAISRQGVTEAFF. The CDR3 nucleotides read TGTGCCATCAGTAGACAGGGGGTCACTGAAGCTTTCTTT.

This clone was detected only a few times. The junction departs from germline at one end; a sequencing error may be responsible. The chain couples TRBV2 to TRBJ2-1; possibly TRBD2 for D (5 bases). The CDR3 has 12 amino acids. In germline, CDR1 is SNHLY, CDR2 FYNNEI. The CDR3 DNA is TGTGCCAGCAGCGTTACTGTGACCACCGGGGTCTTC. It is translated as CASSVTVTTGVF. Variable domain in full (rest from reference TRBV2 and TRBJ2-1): EPEVTQTPSHQVTQMGQEVILRCVPISNHLYFYWYRQILGQKVEFLVSFYNNEISEKSEIFDDQFSVERPDGSNFTLKIRSTKLEDSAMYFCASSVTVTTGVFGPGTRLTVL.

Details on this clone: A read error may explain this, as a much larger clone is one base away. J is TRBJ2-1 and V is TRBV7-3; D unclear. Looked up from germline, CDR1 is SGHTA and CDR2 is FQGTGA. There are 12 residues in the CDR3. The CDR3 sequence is CVSSPDNYEQFF. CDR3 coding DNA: TGTGTCAGCAGCCCCGACAACTATGAGCAGTTCTTC.

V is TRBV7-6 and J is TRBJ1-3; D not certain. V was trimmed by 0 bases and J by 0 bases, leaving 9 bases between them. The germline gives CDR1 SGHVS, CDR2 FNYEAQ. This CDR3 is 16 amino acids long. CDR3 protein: CASSLALGFSGNTIYF. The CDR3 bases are TGTGCCAGCAGCTTAGCGCTGGGCTTCTCTGGAAACACCATATATTTT.

CDR3 bases: TGTGCCAGCAGATACAGGGGAGCTCAGCCCCAGCATTTT. Protein product: CASRYRGAQPQHF. This sequence joins TRBV2 and TRBJ1-5; 7 nucleotides match TRBD1. V was clipped by 6 bases and J by 6 bases; unmatched bases: 5. The CDR3 loop spans 13 amino acids. CDR1 is SNHLY and CDR2 is FYNNEI in the germline V gene.